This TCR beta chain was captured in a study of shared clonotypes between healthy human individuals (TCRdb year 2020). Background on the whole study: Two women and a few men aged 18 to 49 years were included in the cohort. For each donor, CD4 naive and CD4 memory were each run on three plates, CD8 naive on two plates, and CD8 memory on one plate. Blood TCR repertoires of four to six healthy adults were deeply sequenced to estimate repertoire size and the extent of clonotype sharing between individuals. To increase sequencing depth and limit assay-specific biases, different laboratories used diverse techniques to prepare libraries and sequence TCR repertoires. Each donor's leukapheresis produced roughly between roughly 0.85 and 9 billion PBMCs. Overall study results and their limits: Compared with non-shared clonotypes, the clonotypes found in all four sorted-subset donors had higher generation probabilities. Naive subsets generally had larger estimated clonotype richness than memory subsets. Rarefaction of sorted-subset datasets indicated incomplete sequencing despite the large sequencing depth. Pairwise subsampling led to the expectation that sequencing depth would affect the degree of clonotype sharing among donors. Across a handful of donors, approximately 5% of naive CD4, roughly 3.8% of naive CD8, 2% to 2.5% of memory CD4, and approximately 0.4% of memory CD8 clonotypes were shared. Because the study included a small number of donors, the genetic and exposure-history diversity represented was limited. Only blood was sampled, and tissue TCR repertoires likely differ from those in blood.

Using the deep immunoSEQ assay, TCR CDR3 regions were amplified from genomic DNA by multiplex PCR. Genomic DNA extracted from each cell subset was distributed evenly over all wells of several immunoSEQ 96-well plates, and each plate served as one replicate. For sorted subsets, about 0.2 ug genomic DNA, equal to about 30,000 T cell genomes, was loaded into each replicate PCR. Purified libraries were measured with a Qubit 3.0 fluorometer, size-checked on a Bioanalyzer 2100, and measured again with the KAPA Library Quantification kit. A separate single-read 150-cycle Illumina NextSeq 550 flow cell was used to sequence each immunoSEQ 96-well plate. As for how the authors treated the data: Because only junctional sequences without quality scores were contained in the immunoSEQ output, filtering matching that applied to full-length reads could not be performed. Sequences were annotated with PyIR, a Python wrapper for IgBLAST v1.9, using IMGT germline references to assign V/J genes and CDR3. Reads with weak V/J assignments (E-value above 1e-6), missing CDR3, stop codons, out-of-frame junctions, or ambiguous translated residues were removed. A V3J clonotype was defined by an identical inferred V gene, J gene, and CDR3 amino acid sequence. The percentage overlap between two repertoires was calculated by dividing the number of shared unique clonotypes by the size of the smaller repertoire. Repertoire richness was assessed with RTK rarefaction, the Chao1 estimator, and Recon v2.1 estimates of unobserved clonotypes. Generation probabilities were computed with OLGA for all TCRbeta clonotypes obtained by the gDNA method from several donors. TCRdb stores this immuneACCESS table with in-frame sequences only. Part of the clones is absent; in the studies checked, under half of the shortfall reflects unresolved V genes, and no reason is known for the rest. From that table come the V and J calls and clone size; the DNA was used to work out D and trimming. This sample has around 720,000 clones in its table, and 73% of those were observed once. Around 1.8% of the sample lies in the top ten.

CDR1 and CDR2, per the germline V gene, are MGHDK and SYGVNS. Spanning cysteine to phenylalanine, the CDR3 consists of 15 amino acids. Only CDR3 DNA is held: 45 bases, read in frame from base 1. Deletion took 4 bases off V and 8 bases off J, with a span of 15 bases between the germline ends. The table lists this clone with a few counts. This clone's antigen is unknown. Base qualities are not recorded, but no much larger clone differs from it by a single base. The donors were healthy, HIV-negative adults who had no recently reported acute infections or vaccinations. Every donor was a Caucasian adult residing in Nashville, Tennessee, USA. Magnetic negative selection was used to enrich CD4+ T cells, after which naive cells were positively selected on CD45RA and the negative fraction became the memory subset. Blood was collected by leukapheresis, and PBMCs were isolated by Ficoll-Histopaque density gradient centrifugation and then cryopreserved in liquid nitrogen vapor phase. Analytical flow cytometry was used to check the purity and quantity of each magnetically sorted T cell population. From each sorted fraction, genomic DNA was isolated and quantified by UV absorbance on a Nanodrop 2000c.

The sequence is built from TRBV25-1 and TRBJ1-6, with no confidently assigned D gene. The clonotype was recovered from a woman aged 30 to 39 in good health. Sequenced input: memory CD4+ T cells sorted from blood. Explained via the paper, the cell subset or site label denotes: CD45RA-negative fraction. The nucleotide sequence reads TGTGCCAGCAGTGCCCATAGCCGGGTAGATTCACCCCTCCACTTT. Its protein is CASSAHSRVDSPLHF.